These T cell receptor beta chains were read from a single sample in a study of cytomegalovirus exposure and HLA in healthy donors. Generated by immunoSEQ multiplex PCR, the TCRdb table keeps only in-frame clones and is missing some. The table records more than 150,000 clones, 88% of them present only once. The sample consisted of PBMCs. These receptors were collected from a man in his late teens or twenties in good health and CMV-seronegative. Both conserved end residues are part of each CDR3. Fields, in order: J gene, V gene, clone size, D gene, CDR3 protein. The D gene is left open where the match is weak. Size is stated for part of the rows, as once, few or many counts, or as a class when the clone is expanded.

TRBJ2-1 TRBV18 - - CASSRGRGDEQFF
TRBJ1-1 TRBV6-5 - TRBD1 CASRDRGPYTEAFF
TRBJ2-7 TRBV5-1 - - CASSLEQGYEQYF
TRBJ2-7 TRBV7-9 - TRBD2 CASSGPRGDEQYF
TRBJ2-5 TRBV9 - - CASSPQTSGPTRMAQYF
TRBJ1-1 TRBV29-1 - TRBD1 CSVQGQGFTEAFF
TRBJ1-2 TRBV5-6 - - CASSIRTDGYTF
TRBJ2-5 TRBV5-1 - TRBD2 CASRTSSQETQYF
TRBJ2-5 TRBV5-1 - - CASSLARGRETQYF
TRBJ2-1 TRBV7-9 - - CASSLVGANEQFF
TRBJ2-7 TRBV12-1 - - CASSPTGAHEQYF
TRBJ1-2 TRBV7-2 - - CASSTNARVYTF
TRBJ1-1 TRBV7-6 - TRBD1 CASSLQGDGNTEAFF
TRBJ1-1 TRBV5-4 - TRBD1 CASSGRQGTEAFF
TRBJ1-5 TRBV7-2 - - CASSDGGWNQPQHF
TRBJ1-1 TRBV5-1 once TRBD1 CASSFRGQGLGNTEAFF
TRBJ2-7 TRBV28 - TRBD1 CASGDSRAEQYF
TRBJ2-1 TRBV12-5 - TRBD2 CASADGLGSYNEQFF
TRBJ1-1 TRBV6-5 - - CASSSQITEAFF
TRBJ2-4 TRBV28 - TRBD2 CASTPPPGRGKNIQYF
TRBJ1-2 TRBV6-1 few - CASSDDSLGYTF
TRBJ2-1 TRBV27 - - CASSSPRTGEQFF
TRBJ2-1 TRBV4-3 - - CASSQGWRSGRFF
TRBJ2-6 TRBV5-1 - - CASSLARSDRAGANVLTF
TRBJ2-5 TRBV29-1 - TRBD2 CSVELRYMLAEAEETQYF
TRBJ1-4 TRBV7-9 - - CASSLQGEKLFF
TRBJ2-7 TRBV4-2 - TRBD2 CASSLESGGTYEQYF
TRBJ2-5 TRBV2 - - CASSREFQETQYF
TRBJ2-7 TRBV27 few - CASSQRHGQLPYEQYF
TRBJ1-5 TRBV25-1 - TRBD1 CASSDTGGGQPQHF
TRBJ2-5 TRBV7-2 once - CASSFLQETQYF
TRBJ1-1 TRBV5-6 - TRBD1 CASSFLGRGLSKGTEAFF
TRBJ2-2 TRBV5-1 - TRBD2 CASSGTSGRITGELFF
TRBJ2-5 TRBV7-6 - TRBD2 CASSLELARETQYF
TRBJ1-1 TRBV29-1 - TRBD1 CSAHRTGPEAFF
TRBJ2-3 TRBV28 - TRBD2 CASSLGSGIPDTQYF
TRBJ2-7 TRBV10-1 - - CASSESSGTQSEQYF
TRBJ1-1 TRBV25-1 - - CASSEEGVEAFF
TRBJ1-1 TRBV7-8 - - CASSESHQNTEAFF
TRBJ2-3 TRBV18 few - CASSQGRASTDTQYF
TRBJ2-2 TRBV19 - - CASSSNKQVAATGELFF
TRBJ1-1 TRBV29-1 - - CSVGGRSYTEAFF
TRBJ1-2 TRBV6-1 - TRBD1 CASSDVGTGIYGYTF
TRBJ1-1 TRBV28 - - CASSLVGAEAFF
TRBJ2-7 TRBV6-5 - - CASSYSSDYYEQYF
TRBJ1-1 TRBV4-1 - - CASSQDGGNTEAFF
TRBJ2-7 TRBV29-1 - - CSVPGGRSDGHEQYF
TRBJ2-1 TRBV2 - TRBD2 CASSHLPSGNLNEQFF
TRBJ2-3 TRBV28 - TRBD2 CASSQREPYTQYF
TRBJ1-5 TRBV7-2 - TRBD1 CASSIGTANQPQHF
TRBJ1-6 TRBV6-5 - - CAPRSGLNSPLHF
TRBJ1-2 TRBV28 - TRBD1 CASSIRQGDGYTF